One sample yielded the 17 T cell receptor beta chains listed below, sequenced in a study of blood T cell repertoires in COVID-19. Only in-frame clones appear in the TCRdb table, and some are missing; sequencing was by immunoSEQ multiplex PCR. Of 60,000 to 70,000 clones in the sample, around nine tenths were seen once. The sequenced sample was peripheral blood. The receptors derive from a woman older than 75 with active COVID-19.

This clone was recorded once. Here the CDR3 DNA reads TGCGCCAGCAGCTTGGCCGTGGCTAGCGGCAGCACAGATACGCAGTATTTT. This codes for CASSLAVASGSTDTQYF. The rearrangement uses TRBV5-1 and TRBJ2-3; 7 bases agree with TRBD2. CDR3 length: 17 residues. V shed 0 bases and J 0 bases; nucleotides not matched to a gene: 7. CDR1 is SGHRS, CDR2 YFSETQ, per germline.

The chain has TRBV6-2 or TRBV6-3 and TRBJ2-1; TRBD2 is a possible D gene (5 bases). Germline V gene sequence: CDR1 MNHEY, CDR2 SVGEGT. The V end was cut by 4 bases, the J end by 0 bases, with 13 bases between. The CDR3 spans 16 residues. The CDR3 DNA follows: TGTGCCAGCAGTTTCCCGGGAACCAGCTCCTACAATGAGCAGTTCTTC. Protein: CASSFPGTSSYNEQFF.

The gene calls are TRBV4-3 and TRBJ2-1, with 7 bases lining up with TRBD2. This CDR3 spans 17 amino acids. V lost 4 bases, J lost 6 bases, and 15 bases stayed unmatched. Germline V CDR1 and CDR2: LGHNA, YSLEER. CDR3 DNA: TGCGCCAGCAGCCTTTCCCCGACTAGCTTAACATCCAATGAGCAGTTCTTC. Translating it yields CASSLSPTSLTSNEQFF.

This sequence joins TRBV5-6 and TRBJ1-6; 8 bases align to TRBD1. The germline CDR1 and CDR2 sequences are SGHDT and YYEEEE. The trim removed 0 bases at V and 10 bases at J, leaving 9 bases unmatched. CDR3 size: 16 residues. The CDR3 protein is CASSLGGRRTGSPLHF. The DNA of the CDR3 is TGTGCCAGCAGCTTGGGTGGGCGCAGGACAGGGTCACCCCTCCACTTT.

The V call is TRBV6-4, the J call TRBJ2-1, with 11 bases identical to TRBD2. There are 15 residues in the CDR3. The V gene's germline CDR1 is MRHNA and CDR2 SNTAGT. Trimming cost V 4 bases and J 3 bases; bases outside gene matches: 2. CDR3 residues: CASSATSGVYNEQFF. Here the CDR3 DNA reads TGTGCCAGCAGTGCGACTAGCGGGGTCTACAATGAGCAGTTCTTC.

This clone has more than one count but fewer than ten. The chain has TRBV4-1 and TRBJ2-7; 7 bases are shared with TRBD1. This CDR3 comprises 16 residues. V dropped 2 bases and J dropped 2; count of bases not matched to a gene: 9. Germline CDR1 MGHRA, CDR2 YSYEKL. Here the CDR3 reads CASSQSFGTATYEQYF. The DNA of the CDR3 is TGCGCCAGCAGCCAAAGTTTCGGGACAGCGACCTACGAGCAGTACTTC.

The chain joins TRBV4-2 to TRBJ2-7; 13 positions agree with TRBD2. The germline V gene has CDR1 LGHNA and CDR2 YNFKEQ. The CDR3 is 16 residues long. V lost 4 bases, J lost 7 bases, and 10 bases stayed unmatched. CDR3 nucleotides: TGTGCCAGCAGCCCCTCCGGGACTAGCGGGGTCCTGGAGCAGTACTTC. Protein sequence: CASSPSGTSGVLEQYF.

This CDR3 reads CASSFQLYF. The CDR3 DNA sequence: TGTGCCAGCAGCTTTCAACTGTACTTC. V is TRBV5-8 and J is TRBJ2-5; D remains ambiguous. The germline V gene has CDR1 SGHTS and CDR2 YDEGEE. Trimming removed 2 bases from V and 13 bases from J, with 6 bases in between. There are 9 residues in the CDR3.

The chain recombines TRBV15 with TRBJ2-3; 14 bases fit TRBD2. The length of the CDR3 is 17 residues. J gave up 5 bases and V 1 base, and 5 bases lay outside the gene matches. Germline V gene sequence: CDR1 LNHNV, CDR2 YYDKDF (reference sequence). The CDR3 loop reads CATSRGLAGGQGDTQYF. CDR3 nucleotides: TGTGCCACCAGCAGAGGACTAGCGGGGGGGCAGGGAGATACGCAGTATTTT.

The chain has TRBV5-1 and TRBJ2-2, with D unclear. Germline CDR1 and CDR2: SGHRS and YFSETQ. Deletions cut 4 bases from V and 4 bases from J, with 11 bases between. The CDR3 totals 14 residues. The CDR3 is CASSTLLATGELFF. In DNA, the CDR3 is TGCGCCAGCAGCACCCTTTTAGCCACCGGGGAGCTGTTTTTT.

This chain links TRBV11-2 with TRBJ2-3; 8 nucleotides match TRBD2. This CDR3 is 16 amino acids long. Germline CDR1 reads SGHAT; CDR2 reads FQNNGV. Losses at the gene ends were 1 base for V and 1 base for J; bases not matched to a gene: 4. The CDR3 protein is CASSLGFSGGTDTQYF. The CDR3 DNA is TGTGCCAGCAGCTTAGGGTTTAGCGGGGGCACAGATACGCAGTATTTT.

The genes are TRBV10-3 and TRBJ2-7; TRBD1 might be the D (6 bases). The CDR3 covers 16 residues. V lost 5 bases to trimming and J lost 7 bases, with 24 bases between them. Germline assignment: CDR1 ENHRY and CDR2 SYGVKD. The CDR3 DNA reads TGTGCCATCAGTTTACTTGACAGGCCCGGGAAACGGGAGCAGTACTTC. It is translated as CAISLLDRPGKREQYF.

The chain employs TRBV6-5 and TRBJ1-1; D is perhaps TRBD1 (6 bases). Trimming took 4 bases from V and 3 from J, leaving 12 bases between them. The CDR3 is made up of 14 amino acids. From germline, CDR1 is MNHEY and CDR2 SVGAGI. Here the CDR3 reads CASSSKNRDTEAFF. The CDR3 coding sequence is TGTGCCAGCAGTTCCAAAAACAGGGACACTGAAGCTTTCTTT.

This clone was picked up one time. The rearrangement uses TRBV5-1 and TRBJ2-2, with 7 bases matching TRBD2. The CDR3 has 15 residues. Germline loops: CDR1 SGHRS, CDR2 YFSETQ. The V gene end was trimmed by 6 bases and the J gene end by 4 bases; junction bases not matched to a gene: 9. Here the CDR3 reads CASKERGAGTGELFF. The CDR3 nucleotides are TGCGCCAGCAAGGAGCGGGGAGCGGGCACCGGGGAGCTGTTTTTT.

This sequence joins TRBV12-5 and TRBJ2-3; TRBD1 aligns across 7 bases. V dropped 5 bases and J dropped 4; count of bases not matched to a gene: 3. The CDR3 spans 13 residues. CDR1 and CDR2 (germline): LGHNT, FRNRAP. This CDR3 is CASGLTGADTQYF. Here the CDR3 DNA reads TGTGCTAGTGGTCTCACAGGGGCAGATACGCAGTATTTT.

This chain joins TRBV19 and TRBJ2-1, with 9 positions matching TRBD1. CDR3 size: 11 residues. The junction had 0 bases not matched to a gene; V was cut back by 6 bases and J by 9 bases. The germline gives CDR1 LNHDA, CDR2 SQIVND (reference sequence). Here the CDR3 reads CASRDRGEQFF. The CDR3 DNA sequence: TGTGCCAGTAGGGACAGGGGTGAGCAGTTCTTC.

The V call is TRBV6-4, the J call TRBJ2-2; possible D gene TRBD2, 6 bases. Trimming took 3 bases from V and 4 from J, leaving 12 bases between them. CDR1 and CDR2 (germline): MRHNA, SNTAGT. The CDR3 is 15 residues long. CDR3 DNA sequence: TGTGCCAGCAGTGAAGACGACGGGGGCACCGGGGAGCTGTTTTTT. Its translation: CASSEDDGGTGELFF.